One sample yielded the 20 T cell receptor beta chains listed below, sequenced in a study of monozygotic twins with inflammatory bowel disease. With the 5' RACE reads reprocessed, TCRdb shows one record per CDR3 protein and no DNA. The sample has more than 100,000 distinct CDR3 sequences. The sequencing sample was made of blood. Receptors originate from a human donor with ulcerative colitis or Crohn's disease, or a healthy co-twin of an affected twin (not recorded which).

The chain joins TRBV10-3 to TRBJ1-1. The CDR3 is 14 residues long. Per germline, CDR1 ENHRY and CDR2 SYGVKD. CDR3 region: CAISGQGLGNEAFF.

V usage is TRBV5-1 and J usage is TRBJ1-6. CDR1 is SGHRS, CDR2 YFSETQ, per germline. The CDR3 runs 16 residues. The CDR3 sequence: CASSSDWSSYNSPLHF.

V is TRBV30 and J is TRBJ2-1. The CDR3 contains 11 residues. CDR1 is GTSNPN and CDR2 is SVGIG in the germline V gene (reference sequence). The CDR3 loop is CAWSVIDKQFF. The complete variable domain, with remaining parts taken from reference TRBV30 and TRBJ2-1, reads SQTIHQWPATLVQPVGSPLSLECTVEGTSNPNLYWYRQAAGRGLQLLFYSVGIGQISSEVPQNLSASRPQDRQFILSSKKLLLSDSGFYLCAWSVIDKQFFGPGTRLTVL.

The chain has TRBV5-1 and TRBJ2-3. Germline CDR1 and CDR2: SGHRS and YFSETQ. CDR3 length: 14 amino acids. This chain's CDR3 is CASSLAFFLDTQYF.

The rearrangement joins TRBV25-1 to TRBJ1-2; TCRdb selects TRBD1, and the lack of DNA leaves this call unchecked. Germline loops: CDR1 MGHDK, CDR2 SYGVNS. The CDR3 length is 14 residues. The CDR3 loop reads CASSVTGPIYGYTF.

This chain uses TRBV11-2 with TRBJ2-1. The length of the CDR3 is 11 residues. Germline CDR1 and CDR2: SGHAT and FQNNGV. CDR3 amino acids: CASSSTAVQFF.

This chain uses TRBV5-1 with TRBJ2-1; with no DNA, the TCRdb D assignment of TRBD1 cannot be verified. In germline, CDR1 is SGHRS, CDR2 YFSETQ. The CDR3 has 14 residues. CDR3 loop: CASSLADSYNEQFF.

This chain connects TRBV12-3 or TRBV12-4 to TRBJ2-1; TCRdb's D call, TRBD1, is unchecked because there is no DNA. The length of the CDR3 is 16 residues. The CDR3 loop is CASSSSWTGNYNEQFF.

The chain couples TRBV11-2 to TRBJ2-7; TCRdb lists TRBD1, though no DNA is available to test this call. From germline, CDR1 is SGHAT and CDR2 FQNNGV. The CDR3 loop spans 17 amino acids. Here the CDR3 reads CASSLWGGPGYSYEQYF.

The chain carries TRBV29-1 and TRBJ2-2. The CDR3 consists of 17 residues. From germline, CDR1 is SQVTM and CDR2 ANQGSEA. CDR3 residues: CSVEDRSTVSNTGELFF.

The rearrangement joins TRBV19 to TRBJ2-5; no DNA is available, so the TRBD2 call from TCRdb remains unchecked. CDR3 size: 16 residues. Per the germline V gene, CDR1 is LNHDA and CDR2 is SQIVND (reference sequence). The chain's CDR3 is CASSSGFRASGETQYF.

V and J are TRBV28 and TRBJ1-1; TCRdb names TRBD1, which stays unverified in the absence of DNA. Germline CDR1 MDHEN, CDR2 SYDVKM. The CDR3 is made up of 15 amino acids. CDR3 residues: CASSLFTGQSFEAFF.

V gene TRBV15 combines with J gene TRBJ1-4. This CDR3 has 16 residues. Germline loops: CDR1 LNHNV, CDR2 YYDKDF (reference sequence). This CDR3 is CATSRETVATNEKLFF.

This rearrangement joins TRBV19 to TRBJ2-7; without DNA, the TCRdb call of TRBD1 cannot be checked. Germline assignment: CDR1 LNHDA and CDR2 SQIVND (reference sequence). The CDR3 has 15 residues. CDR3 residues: CASSTGPGQGIEQYF.

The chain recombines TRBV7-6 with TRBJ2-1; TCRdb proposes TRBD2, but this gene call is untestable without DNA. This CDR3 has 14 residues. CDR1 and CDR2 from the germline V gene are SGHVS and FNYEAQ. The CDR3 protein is CASSLGPAGGEQFF.

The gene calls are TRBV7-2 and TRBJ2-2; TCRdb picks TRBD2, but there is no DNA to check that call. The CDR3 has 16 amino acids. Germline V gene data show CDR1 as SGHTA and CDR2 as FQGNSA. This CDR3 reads CASSLSRTSNTGELFF.

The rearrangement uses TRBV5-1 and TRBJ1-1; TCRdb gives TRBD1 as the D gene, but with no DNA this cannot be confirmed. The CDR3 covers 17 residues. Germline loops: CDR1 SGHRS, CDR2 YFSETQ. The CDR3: CASSHRDGSFMNTEAFF.

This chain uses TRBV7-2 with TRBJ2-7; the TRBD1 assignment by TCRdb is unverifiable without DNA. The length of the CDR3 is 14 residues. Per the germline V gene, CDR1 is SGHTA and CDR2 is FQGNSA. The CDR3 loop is CASSTGTGKYEQYF.

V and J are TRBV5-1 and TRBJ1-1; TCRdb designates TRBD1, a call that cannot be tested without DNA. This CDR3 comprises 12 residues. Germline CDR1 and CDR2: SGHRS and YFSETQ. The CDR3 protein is CASSTPDTEAFF.

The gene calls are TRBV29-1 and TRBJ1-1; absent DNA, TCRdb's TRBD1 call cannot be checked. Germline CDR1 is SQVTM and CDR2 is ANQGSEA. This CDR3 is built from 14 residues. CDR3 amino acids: CSVNDRAVNTEAFF.